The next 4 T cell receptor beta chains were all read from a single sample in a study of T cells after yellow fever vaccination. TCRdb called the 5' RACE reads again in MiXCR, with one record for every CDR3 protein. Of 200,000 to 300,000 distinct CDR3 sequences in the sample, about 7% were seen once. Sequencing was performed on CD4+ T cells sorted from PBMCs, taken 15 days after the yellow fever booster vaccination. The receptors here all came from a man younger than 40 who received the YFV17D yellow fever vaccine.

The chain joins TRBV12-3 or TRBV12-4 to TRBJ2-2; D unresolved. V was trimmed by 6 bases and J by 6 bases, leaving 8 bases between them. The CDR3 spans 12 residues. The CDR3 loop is CASRRRAGELFF. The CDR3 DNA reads TGTGCCAGCAGACGCCGGGCCGGGGAGCTGTTTTTT.

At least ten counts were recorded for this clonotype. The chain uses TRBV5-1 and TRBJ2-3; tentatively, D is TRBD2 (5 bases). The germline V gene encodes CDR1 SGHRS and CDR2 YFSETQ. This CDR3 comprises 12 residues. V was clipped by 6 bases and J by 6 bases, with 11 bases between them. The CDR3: CASNGNGDTQYF. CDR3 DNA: TGCGCCAGCAACGGGAATGGGGATACGCAGTATTTT.

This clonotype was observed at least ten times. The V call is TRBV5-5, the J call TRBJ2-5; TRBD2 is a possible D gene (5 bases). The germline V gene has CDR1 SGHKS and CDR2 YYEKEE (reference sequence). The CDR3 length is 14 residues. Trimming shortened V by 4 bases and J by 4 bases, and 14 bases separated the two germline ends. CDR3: CASSEVRGPETQYF. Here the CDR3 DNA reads TGTGCCAGCAGCGAGGTACGAGGGCCAGAGACCCAGTACTTC. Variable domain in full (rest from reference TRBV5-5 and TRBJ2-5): DAGVTQSPTHLIKTRGQQVTLRCSPISGHKSVSWYQQVLGQGPQFIFQYYEKEERGRGNFPDRFSARQFPNYSSELNVNALLLGDSALYLCASSEVRGPETQYFGPGTRLLVL.

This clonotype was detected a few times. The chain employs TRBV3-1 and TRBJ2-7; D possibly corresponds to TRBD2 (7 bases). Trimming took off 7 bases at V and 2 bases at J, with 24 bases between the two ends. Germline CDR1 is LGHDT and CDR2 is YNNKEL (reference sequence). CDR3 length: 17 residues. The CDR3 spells CASTHPRGASGPYEQYF. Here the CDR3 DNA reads TGTGCCAGCACCCACCCGAGGGGGGCTAGCGGACCCTACGAGCAGTACTTC.